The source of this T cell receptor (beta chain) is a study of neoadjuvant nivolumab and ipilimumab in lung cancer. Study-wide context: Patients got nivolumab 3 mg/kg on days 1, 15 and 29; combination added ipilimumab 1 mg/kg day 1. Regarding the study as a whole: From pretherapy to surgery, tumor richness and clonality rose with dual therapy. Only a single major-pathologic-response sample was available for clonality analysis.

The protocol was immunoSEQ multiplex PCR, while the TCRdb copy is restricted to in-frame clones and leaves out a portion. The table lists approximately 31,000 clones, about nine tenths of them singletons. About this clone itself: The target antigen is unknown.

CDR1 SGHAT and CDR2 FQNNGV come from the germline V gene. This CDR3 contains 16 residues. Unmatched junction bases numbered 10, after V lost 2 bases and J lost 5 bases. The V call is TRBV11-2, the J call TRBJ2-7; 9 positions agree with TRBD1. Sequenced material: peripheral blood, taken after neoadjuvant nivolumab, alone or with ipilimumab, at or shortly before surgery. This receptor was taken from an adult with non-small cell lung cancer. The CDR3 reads CASSLRGDREIDEQYF. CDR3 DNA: TGTGCCAGCAGCTTACGGGGGGACAGGGAGATCGACGAGCAGTACTTC.